This T cell receptor beta chain was identified during a study of blood T cells in healthy people across ages. Study as a whole: For every two T cells, template switching captured about one barcoded beta molecule. General study points: Diversity was higher, and naive CD4+ cells more numerous, in long-lived donors than in aged donors. Changes seen in expanded clonotypes were possibly confounded by donor CMV status left unknown.

To note about this clonotype: No antigen is known for it.

Looked up from germline, CDR1 is DFQATT and CDR2 is SNEGSKA (reference sequence). Trimming pared 5 bases from V and 3 bases from J, leaving 10 bases between. This CDR3 is built from 12 residues. A second PCR, run for roughly 7 to 11 cycles, used a sample-barcoded 5' primer plus a J-beta primer mix. A template-switch adaptor containing 12 random nucleotides labeled each cDNA molecule. TCRdb re-called the 5' RACE reads with MiXCR, one entry per CDR3 protein. The sample lists about 730,000 distinct CDR3 sequences, more than 40% seen once, with under 25% in the top ten. The sequencing sample was made of blood. The source is a woman aged 60 to 75 in good health. The chain uses TRBV20-1 and TRBJ1-2, with a possible D match to TRBD1 (5 bases). The CDR3 DNA reads TGCAGTGCTGATCAGGGATACTATGGCTACACCTTC. Translation gives CSADQGYYGYTF.